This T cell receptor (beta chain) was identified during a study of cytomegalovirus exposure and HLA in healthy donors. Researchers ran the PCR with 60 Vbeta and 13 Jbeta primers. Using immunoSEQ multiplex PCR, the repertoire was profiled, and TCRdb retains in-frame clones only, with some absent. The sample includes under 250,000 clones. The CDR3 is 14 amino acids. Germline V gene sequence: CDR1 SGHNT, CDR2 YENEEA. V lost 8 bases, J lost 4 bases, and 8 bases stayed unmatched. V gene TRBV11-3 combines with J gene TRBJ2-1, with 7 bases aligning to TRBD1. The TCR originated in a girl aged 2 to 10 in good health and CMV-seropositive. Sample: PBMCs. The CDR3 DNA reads TGTGCCAGCGGCCCGGGACAGAAATACAATGAGCAGTTCTTC. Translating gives CASGPGQKYNEQFF.